These 3 T cell receptor beta chains were sequenced from one sample in a study of blood T cell repertoires in COVID-19. Assay used: immunoSEQ multiplex PCR; TCRdb lists only in-frame clones, some missing. Altogether roughly 150,000 clones are present, around 80% being singletons, with the ten largest covering approximately 7.1%. The sample comprised peripheral blood. Receptors originate from a woman aged 50 to 60 in a cohort sampled during active or convalescent COVID-19.

This clone showed up just a few times. The chain is built from TRBV6-7 and TRBJ2-2; 9 bases agree with TRBD2. TRBV6-7 counts as an open reading frame of uncertain function. V lost 4 bases and J lost 4; bases outside the gene matches: 7. The CDR3 consists of 16 residues. CDR3 sequence (DNA): TGTGCCAGCAGTTGCCGGACTAGCGCGGGCACCGGGGAGCTGTTTTTT. It translates to CASSCRTSAGTGELFF.

This sequence joins TRBV6-5 and TRBJ2-3; 8 bases agree with TRBD2. The trim removed 5 bases at V and 2 bases at J, leaving 6 bases unmatched. Germline V gives CDR1 MNHEY, CDR2 SVGAGI. CDR3 length: 15 amino acids. The CDR3 DNA follows: TGTGCCAGCAGTACCCGGGGGGGAGACACAGATACGCAGTATTTT. Its translation is CASSTRGGDTDTQYF.

The gene calls are TRBV28 and TRBJ2-5; D ambiguous. The CDR3 extends over 13 amino acids. CDR1 is MDHEN, CDR2 SYDVKM, per germline. Trimming cost V 8 bases and J 5 bases, with 15 bases left between them. CDR3 nucleotide sequence: TGTGCCAGCGTGCGAAAAGTTTTGGAGACCCAGTACTTC. As protein: CASVRKVLETQYF.